This TCR beta chain is drawn from a study of T cells expressing NK-cell markers. About the research overall: The sequencing cohort of eight donors included seven HCMV-seropositive individuals and one seronegative individual.

Germline CDR1 and CDR2: SGHDN and FVKESK. This CDR3 spans 16 amino acids. The study, taken as a whole, reports: In several donors, these clonotypes also led the CD3+CD56-NKG2C+ fraction.

Reanalyzing the 5' RACE reads, TCRdb keeps one entry per CDR3 protein, without DNA. The sample table includes about 550,000 distinct CDR3 sequences. Notes on this clonotype: Its specificity is not known.

Material: blood T cells: a sorted CD56 or NKG2C T cell subset, CD4+ or CD8+ T cells, or bulk PBMC T cells (not recorded which). This clonotype was obtained from a man younger than 30 in good health. J is TRBJ2-2 and V is TRBV14; TCRdb reports TRBD1, a call that lacks DNA to check it against. CDR3 residues: CASSHSDRGNTGELFF.